The clone carrying this TCR beta chain was seen only a few times. Antigen: not known. One end of the junction fails to match germline, which may point to a read error. TCRdb ran MiXCR on the reads and lists one entry per CDR3 protein. The table shows approximately 25,000 distinct CDR3 sequences, with about a fifth occurring only once. The data were taken from a study of T cell repertoires in cytomegalovirus infection. Across the whole study: In public TCR beta signatures, there were indications of both CMV infection and matching HLA type.

The CDR3 spans 15 residues. CDR1 SGDLS and CDR2 YYNGEE come from the germline V gene. This chain uses TRBV9 with TRBJ2-5, with D tentatively TRBD1 or TRBD2 (5 bases each). The TCR comes from a human donor in good health (CMV status not recorded). Some clones in this sample may be carry-over from other donors' samples. Sequenced material: CD8+ T cells from cultured PBMCs, taken from culture after CMV antigen stimulation. Here the CDR3 reads CASSVGGGTQETQYF. In nucleotides, the CDR3 is TGTGCCAGCAGCGTAGGCGGTGGGACCCAAGAAACCCAGTACTTC.